This TCR beta chain was identified during a study of cytomegalovirus exposure and HLA in healthy donors. It was with 60 Vbeta and 13 Jbeta primers that the PCR ran. Per the original methods: The count from a later analysis was tens of millions of unique TCR beta chains, around 10 million of them shared. This table comes from immunoSEQ multiplex PCR, and its TCRdb copy is limited to in-frame clones, with some not included. For V, J and clone size, that table is used; D and trimming come from the DNA. The sample gives roughly 190,000 clones, roughly 74% of which show up once; roughly 15% is in the top ten. Of note for this clone: Its antigen is unknown.

General observations from the study: In a later analysis, a genetic analysis reported fewer productive-TCR N-insertions in an Asian-associated ancestry cluster than the cohort average. A later analysis linked a missense DCLRE1C variant to TCR beta V- and J-gene trimming.

This TCR derives from a woman aged 30 to 39 in good health and CMV-seropositive. Sequenced input: PBMCs.

The CDR3 spells CASSSLQGFYSNQPQHF. In DNA, the CDR3 is TGTGCCAGCAGTTCCCTACAGGGATTTTATAGCAATCAGCCCCAGCATTTT. The rearrangement uses TRBV27 and TRBJ1-5; maybe TRBD1 (6 bases). CDR1 and CDR2 (germline): MNHEY, SMNVEV (reference sequence). The CDR3 length is 17 residues. Trimming took off 4 bases at V and 0 bases at J, with 16 bases between the two ends.